Sequencing of this TCR beta chain was carried out in a study of cytomegalovirus exposure and HLA in healthy donors. Study-wide background: For the approximately 420 genotyped donors, roughly 81% fell within the Caucasian-associated ancestry cluster.

Germline V gene sequence: CDR1 MNHNS, CDR2 SASEGT. Trimming removed 11 bases from V and 4 bases from J, with 17 bases in between. The CDR3 contains 14 residues. The study, taken as a whole, reports: Analyzed later, association rates of TCRs varied across HLA loci, with DRB1 most and HLA-C fewest.

PCR employed 60 Vbeta and 13 Jbeta primers. Repertoires were generated with immunoSEQ multiplex PCR, while TCRdb's copy carries only in-frame clones and drops some. The sample has some 150,000 clones; around 76% are singletons. Details on this clone: The antigen is not known.

The V gene is TRBV6-1, the J gene TRBJ1-4, with a tentative D call TRBD1 (6 bases). The source of this sequence is a woman in her 30s in good health and CMV-seropositive. Sequencing used PBMCs. The CDR3 region is CAVDMTGFNEKLFF. The CDR3 nucleotides are TGTGCCGTCGACATGACAGGCTTTAATGAAAAACTGTTTTTT.